This T cell receptor beta chain comes out of a study of T cells expressing NK-cell markers. In the study overall: Source material for TCR beta repertoires consisted of sorted CD3+CD56+NKG2C+, CD3+CD56+NKG2C- and CD3+CD56-NKG2C+ T cells. Sequencing covered eight donors, seven HCMV-seropositive and one seronegative.

Per the germline V gene, CDR1 is DFQATT and CDR2 is SNEGSKA (reference sequence). The CDR3 is 15 amino acids. TCR beta cDNA was generated via 5'RACE template switching incorporating UMIs. Reanalyzing the 5' RACE reads, TCRdb keeps one entry per CDR3 protein, without DNA. This sample's clone table lists 130,000 to 150,000 distinct CDR3 sequences. Findings and limits, study-wide: These clonotypes also led the CD3+CD56-NKG2C+ fraction in a handful of donors.

A word on this clonotype: Its antigen remains unknown.

The chain carries TRBV20-1 and TRBJ2-5. The source of this sequence is a man aged 18 to 29 in good health. The sequencing sample was made of blood T cells: a sorted CD56 or NKG2C T cell subset, CD4+ or CD8+ T cells, or bulk PBMC T cells (not recorded which). CDR3 in amino acids: CSARLRPLSQETQYF.